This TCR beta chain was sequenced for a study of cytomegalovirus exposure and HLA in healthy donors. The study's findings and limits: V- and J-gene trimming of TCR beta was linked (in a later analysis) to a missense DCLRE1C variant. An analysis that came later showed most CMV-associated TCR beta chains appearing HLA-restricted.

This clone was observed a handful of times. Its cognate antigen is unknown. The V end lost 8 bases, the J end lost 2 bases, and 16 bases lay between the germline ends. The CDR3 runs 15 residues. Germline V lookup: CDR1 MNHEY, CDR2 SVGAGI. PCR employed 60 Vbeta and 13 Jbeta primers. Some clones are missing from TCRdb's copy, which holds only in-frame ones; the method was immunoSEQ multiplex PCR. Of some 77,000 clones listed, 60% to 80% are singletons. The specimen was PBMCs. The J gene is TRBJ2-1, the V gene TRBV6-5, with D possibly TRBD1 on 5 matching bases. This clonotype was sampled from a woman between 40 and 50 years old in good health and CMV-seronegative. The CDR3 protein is CASRRDQGAYNEQFF. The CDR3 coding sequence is TGTGCCAGCCGCCGTGATCAGGGTGCCTACAATGAGCAGTTCTTC.